The clone carrying this T cell receptor beta chain was recorded many times. The data are from a study of blood T cell repertoires in COVID-19. On the study more broadly: Acute-phase and convalescent COVID-19 samples originated in the United States, Italy and Spain.

As handled by the study authors: Estimation of nucleated cell counts relied on the amplification of reference gene primers. This table comes from immunoSEQ multiplex PCR, and its TCRdb copy is limited to in-frame clones, with some not included. D and trimming were read from the DNA, whereas the V and J calls and clone size are those reported in that table. The sample lists about 190,000 clones; approximately 86% were seen once. Donors were grouped by their self-reported clinical history. CDR1 is KGHDR, CDR2 SFDVKD, per germline. This CDR3 region has 16 residues. The V end lost 2 bases, the J end lost 0 bases, and 10 bases lay between the germline ends.

This chain connects TRBV24-1 to TRBJ2-1, with D possibly being TRBD1 (6 bases). Material: PBMCs or T cells enriched from blood (not recorded which). The receptor was derived from a woman in her sixties with acute COVID-19. The CDR3 sequence: CATSDSRQASYNEQFF. The CDR3 region has the DNA TGTGCCACCAGTGATTCCCGACAGGCCTCCTACAATGAGCAGTTCTTC.